The TCR beta chain under discussion was sequenced for a study of blood T cell repertoires in COVID-19. The CDR3 totals 15 residues. After removal of 1 base from V and 6 bases from J, the junction contained 7 bases not matched to a gene. The V gene's germline CDR1 is SEHNR and CDR2 FQNEAQ (reference sequence). Some clones are missing from TCRdb's copy, which holds only in-frame ones; the method was immunoSEQ multiplex PCR. The sample lists about 200,000 clones, roughly 89% occurring once. The chain carries TRBV7-9 and TRBJ2-7; TRBD2 aligns across 9 bases. The sample consisted of peripheral blood. The TCR was taken from a man aged 50-59 years with acute or convalescent COVID-19. The CDR3 DNA reads TGTGCCAGCAGCTTAGAGGGCGGGAGGGCCCGCGAGCAGTACTTC. It yields the protein CASSLEGGRAREQYF. Based on the CDR3 plus reference TRBV7-9 and TRBJ2-7, the full variable domain is DTGVSQNPRHKITKRGQNVTFRCDPISEHNRLYWYRQTLGQGPEFLTYFQNEAQLEKSRLLSDRFSAERPKGSFSTLEIQRTEQGDSAMYLCASSLEGGRAREQYFGPGTRLTVT.